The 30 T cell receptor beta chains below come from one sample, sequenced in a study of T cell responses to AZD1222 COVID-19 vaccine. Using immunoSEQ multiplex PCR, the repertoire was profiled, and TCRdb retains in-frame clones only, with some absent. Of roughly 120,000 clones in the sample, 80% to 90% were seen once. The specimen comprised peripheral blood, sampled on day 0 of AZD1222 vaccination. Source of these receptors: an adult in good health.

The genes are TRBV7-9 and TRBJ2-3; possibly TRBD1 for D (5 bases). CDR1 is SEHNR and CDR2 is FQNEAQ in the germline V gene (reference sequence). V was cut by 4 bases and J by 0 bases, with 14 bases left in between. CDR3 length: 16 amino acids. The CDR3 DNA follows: TGTGCCAGCAGCTGGGGCAACAGCCAAAGCACAGATACGCAGTATTTT. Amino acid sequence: CASSWGNSQSTDTQYF.

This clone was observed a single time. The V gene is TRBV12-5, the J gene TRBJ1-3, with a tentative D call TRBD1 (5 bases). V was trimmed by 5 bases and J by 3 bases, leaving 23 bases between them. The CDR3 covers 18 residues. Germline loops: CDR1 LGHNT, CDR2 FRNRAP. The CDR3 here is CASGPLFRRQGDGNTIYF. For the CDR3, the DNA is TGTGCTAGTGGTCCACTCTTCAGGCGTCAGGGAGATGGAAACACCATATATTTT.

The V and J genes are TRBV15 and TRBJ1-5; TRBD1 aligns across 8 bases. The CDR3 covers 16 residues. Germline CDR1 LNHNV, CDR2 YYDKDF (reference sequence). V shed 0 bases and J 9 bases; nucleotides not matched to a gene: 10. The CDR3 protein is CATSRDLQGDTWPQHF. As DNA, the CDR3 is TGTGCCACCAGCAGAGATCTACAGGGGGATACTTGGCCCCAGCATTTT.

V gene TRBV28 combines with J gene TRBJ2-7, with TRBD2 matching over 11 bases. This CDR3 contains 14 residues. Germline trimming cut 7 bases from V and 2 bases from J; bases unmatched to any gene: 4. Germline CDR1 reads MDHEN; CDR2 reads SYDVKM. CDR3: CASTLAGGTYEQYF. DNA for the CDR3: TGTGCCAGCACGCTAGCGGGAGGTACCTACGAGCAGTACTTC.

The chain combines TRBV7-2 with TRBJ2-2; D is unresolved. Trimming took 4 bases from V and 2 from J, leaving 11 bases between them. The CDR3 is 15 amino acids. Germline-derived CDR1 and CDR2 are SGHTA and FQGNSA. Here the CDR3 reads CASSSGSLNTGELFF. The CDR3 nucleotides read TGTGCCAGCAGCTCAGGCTCCCTTAACACCGGGGAGCTGTTTTTT.

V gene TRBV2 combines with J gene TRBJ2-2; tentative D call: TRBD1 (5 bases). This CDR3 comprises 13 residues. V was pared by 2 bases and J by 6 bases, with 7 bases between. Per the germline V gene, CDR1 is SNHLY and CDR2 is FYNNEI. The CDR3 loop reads CASSERGPGELFF. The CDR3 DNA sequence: TGTGCCAGCAGTGAAAGGGGTCCCGGGGAGCTGTTTTTT.

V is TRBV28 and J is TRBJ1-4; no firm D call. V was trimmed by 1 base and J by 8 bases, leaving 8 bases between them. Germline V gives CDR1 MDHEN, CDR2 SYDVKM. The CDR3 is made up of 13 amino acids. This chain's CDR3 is CASSLFRREKLFF. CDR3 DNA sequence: TGTGCCAGCAGTTTATTTCGGAGGGAAAAACTGTTTTTT.

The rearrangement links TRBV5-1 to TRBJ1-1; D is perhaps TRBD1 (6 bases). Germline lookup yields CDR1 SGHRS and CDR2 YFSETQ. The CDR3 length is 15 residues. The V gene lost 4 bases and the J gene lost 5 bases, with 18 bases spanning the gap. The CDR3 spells CASSPWLGAGTEAFF. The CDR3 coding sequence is TGCGCCAGCAGCCCATGGTTGGGGGCAGGGACTGAAGCTTTCTTT.

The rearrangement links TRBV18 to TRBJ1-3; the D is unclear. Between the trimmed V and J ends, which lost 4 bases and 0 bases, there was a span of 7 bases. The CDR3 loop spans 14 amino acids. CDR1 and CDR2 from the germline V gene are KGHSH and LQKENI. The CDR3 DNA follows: TGTGCCAGCTCACTTGACAACTCTGGAAACACCATATATTTT. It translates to CASSLDNSGNTIYF.

This CDR3 reads CASSEGGYGYTF. The CDR3 DNA sequence: TGTGCCAGCAGTGAGGGGGGCTATGGCTACACCTTC. J is TRBJ1-2 and V is TRBV6-2 or TRBV6-3, with D maybe TRBD1 (6 bases). Germline V lookup: CDR1 MNHEY, CDR2 SVGEGT. V lost 5 bases and J lost 4, with 8 bases in between. This CDR3 spans 12 amino acids.

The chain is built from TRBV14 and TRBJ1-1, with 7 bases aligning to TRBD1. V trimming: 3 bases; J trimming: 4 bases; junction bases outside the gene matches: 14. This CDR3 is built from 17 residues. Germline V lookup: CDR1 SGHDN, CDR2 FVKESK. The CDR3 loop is CASSQHQGQPVGTEAFF. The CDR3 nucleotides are TGTGCCAGCAGCCAGCATCAGGGACAGCCCGTCGGCACTGAAGCTTTCTTT.

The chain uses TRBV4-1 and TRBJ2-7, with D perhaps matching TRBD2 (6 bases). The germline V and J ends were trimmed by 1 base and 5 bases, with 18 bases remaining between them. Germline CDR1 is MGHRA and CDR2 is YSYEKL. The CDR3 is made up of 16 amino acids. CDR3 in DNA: TGCGCCAGCAGCCAAGGGTTTTTTCGGGGGATGGACGAGCAGTACTTC. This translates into CASSQGFFRGMDEQYF.

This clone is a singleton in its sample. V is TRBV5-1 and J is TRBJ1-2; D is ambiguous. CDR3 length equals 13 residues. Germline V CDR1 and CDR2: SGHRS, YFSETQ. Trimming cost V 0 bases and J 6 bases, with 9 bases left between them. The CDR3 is CASSLEVANGYTF. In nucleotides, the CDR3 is TGCGCCAGCAGCTTGGAGGTCGCAAATGGCTACACCTTC. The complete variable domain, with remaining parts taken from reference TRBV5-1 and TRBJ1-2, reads KAGVTQTPRYLIKTRGQQVTLSCSPISGHRSVSWYQQTPGQGLQFLFEYFSETQRNKGNFPGRFSGRQFSNSRSEMNVSTLELGDSALYLCASSLEVANGYTFGSGTRLTVV.

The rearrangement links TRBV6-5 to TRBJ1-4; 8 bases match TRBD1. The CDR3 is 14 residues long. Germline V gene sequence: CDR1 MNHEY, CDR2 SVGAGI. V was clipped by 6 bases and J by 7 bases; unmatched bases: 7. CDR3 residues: CASRPGGAGEKLFF. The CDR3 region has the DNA TGTGCCAGCAGACCAGGGGGCGCGGGTGAAAAACTGTTTTTT.

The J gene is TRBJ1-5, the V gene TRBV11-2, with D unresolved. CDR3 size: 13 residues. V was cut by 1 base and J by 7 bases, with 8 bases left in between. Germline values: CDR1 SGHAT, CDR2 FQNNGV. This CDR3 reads CASSLAESQPQHF. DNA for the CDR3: TGTGCCAGCAGCTTAGCTGAGTCCCAGCCCCAGCATTTT.

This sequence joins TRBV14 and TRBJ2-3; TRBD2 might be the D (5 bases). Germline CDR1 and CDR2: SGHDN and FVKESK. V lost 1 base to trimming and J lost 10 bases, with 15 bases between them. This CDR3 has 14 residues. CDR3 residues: CASSQGVRGVAQYF. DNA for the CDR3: TGTGCCAGCAGCCAAGGAGTACGGGGTGTGGCGCAGTATTTT.

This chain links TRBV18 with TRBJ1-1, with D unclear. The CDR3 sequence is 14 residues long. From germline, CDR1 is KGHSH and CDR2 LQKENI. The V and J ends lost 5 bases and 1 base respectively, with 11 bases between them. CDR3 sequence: CASSNKTGNTEAFF. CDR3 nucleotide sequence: TGTGCCAGCTCAAATAAAACGGGGAACACTGAAGCTTTCTTT.

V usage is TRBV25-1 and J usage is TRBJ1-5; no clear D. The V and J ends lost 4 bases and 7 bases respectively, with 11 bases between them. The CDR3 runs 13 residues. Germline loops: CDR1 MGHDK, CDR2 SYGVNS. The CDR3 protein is CASSGLIGQPQHF. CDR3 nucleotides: TGTGCCAGCAGTGGGTTGATAGGGCAGCCCCAGCATTTT.

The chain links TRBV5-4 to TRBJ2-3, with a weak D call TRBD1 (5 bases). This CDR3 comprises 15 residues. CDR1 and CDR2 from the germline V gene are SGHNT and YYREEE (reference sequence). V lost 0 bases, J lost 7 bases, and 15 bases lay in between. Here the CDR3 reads CASSLDLQASNTQYF. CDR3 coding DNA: TGTGCCAGCAGCTTGGACTTACAGGCTTCTAATACGCAGTATTTT. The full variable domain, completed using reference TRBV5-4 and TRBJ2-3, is ETGVTQSPTHLIKTRGQQVTLRCSSQSGHNTVSWYQQALGQGPQFIFQYYREEENGRGNFPPRFSGLQFPNYSSELNVNALELDDSALYLCASSLDLQASNTQYFGPGTRLTVL.

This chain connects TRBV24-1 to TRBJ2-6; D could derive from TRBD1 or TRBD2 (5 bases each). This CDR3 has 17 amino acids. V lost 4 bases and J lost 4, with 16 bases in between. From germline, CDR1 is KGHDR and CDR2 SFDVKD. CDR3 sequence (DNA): TGTGCCACCAGTGACCCCGGGGCGGTGGCAGGGGCCAACGTCCTGACTTTC. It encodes CATSDPGAVAGANVLTF.

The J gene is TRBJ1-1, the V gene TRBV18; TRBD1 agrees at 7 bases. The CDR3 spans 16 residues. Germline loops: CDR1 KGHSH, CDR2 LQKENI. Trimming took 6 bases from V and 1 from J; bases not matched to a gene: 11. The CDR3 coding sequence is TGTGCCAGCTCCTCGACAGGGTCGGGGTCGAACACTGAAGCTTTCTTT. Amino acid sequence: CASSSTGSGSNTEAFF.

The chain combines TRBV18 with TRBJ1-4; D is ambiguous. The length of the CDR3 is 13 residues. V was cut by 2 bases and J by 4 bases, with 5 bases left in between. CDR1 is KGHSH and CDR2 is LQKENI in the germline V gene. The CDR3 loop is CASSPENNEKLFF. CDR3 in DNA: TGTGCCAGCTCACCAGAAAATAATGAAAAACTGTTTTTT.

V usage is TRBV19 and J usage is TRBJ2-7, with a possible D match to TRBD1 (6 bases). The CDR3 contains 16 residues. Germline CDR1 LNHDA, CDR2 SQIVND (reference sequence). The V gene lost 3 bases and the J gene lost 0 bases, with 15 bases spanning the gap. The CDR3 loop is CASSIWADSASYEQYF. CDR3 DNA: TGTGCCAGTAGTATTTGGGCGGACAGCGCCTCCTACGAGCAGTACTTC. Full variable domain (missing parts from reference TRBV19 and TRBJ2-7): DGGITQSPKYLFRKEGQNVTLSCEQNLNHDAMYWYRQDPGQGLRLIYYSQIVNDFQKGDIAEGYSVSREKKESFPLTVTSAQKNPTAFYLCASSIWADSASYEQYFGPGTRLTVT.

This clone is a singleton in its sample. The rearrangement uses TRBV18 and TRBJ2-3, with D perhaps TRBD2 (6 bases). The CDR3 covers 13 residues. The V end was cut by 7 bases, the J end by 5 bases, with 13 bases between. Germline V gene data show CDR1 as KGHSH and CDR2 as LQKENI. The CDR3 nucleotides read TGTGCCAGCTTTGTGAGTAGCGGAGATACGCAGTATTTT. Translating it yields CASFVSSGDTQYF. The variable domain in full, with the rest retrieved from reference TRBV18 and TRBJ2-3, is NAGVMQNPRHLVRRRGQEARLRCSPMKGHSHVYWYRQLPEEGLKFMVYLQKENIIDESGMPKERFSAEFPKEGPSILRIQQVVRGDSAAYFCASFVSSGDTQYFGPGTRLTVL.

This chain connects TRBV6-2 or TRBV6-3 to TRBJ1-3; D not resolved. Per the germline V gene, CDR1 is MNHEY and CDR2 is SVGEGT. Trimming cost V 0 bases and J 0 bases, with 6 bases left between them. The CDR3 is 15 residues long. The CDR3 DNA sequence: TGTGCCAGCAGTTACTCCACAGTCTCTGGAAACACCATATATTTT. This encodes CASSYSTVSGNTIYF.

The CDR3 region has the DNA TGTGCCAGCAGCAAAAAAAGACAGGCTACCACGATATCGAGCTCCTACGAGCAGTACTTC. Residues: CASSKKRQATTISSSYEQYF. The V and J genes are TRBV21-1 and TRBJ2-7; no check of the table's D call, TRBD1, against the DNA was made. TRBV21-1 is described as a pseudogene. The CDR3 length is 20 residues.

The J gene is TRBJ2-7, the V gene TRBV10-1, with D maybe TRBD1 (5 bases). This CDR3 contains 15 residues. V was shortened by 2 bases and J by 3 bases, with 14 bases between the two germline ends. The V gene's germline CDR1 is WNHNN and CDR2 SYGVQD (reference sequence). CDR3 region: CASSELRVKDYEQYF. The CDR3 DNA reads TGCGCCAGCAGTGAGCTCAGGGTAAAGGACTACGAGCAGTACTTC.

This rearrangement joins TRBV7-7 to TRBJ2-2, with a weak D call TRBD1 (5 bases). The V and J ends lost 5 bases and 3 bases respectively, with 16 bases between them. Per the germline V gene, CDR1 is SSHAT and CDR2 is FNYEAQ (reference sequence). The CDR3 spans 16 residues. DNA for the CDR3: TGTGCCAGCAGCCCCCAGGGCAGGGTCGACACCGGGGAGCTGTTTTTT. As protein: CASSPQGRVDTGELFF.

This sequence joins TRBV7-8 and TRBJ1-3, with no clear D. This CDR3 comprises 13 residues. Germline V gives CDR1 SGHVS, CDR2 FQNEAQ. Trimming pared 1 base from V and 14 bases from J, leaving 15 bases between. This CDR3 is CASSLDQINLLYF. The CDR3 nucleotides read TGTGCCAGCAGCTTAGACCAGATAAATCTCCTATATTTT.

The CDR3 DNA reads as TGTGCCAGCAGCTTAGCCGGGGCCGCGGGGTATAGCAATCAGCCCCAGCATTTT. This encodes CASSLAGAAGYSNQPQHF. The V and J genes are TRBV7-2 and TRBJ1-5, with D tentatively TRBD1 (5 bases). The V gene's germline CDR1 is SGHTA and CDR2 FQGNSA. V dropped 0 bases and J dropped 0 bases, with 15 bases sitting between them. This CDR3 has 18 amino acids.